The 18 T cell receptor beta chains listed next were all sequenced from one sample in a study of tumor-infiltrating lymphocytes in oesophageal squamous cell carcinoma. Each CDR3 protein is one row after TCRdb ran MiXCR on the PCR reads. The sample has around 14,000 distinct CDR3 sequences, 53% seen once; the top ten hold over 15%. The sample comprised esophageal tumor tissue. These receptors came from a male donor with esophageal squamous cell carcinoma.

The chain joins TRBV28 to TRBJ2-5; the match to TRBD1 covers 7 bases. The J call could be wrong; TRBJ2-7 is a better fit for the DNA end. This CDR3 has 17 residues. The V gene's germline CDR1 is MDHEN and CDR2 SYDVKM. The CDR3 DNA reads TGTGCCAGCAGTTCCACCCCACCGGACAGGTGGGACTACGAGCAGTACTTC. This sequence encodes CASSSTPPDRWDYEQYF.

The chain combines TRBV12-3 or TRBV12-4 with TRBJ2-7; TRBD2 matches at 7 bases. The length of the CDR3 is 15 residues. Germline trimming cut 5 bases from V and 0 bases from J; bases unmatched to any gene: 7. In nucleotides, the CDR3 is TGTGCCAGCAGTCCCCGAGCGGGAAGCTCCTACGAGCAGTACTTC. This encodes CASSPRAGSSYEQYF.

V is TRBV10-3 and J is TRBJ2-3; no clear D. The DNA end favors TRBJ1-5, so the J call may be wrong. CDR1 and CDR2 from the germline V gene are ENHRY and SYGVKD. The CDR3 consists of 12 residues. The CDR3 DNA reads as TGTGCCATCAGTGAGTCTGGTCAGCCCCAGCATTTT. This codes for CAISESGQPQHF.

CDR3 amino acids: CASSDGNYNEQFF. CDR3 DNA sequence: TGCGCCAGCAGTGACGGGAACTACAATGAGCAGTTCTTC. The gene calls are TRBV10-1 and TRBJ2-1, with a weak D call TRBD2 (5 bases). The CDR3 is made up of 13 amino acids. Germline V gene sequence: CDR1 WNHNN, CDR2 SYGVQD (reference sequence). V was clipped by 3 bases and J by 3 bases, with 6 bases between them.

The V call is TRBV7-3, the J call TRBJ2-6; TRBD2 matches 7 bases. The end of the DNA fits TRBJ2-1 better, so the J call may be wrong. This CDR3 is 16 amino acids long. In germline, CDR1 is SGHTA, CDR2 FQGTGA. Here the CDR3 reads CASSLVLLPGGSKQFF. In DNA form, the CDR3 reads TGTGCCAGCAGCTTAGTATTACTACCCGGGGGGAGTAAGCAGTTCTTC.

The chain carries TRBV11-2 and TRBJ2-7; possible D gene TRBD1, 6 bases. The J call may not be correct, given that the DNA end is closer to TRBJ2-1. Germline lookup yields CDR1 SGHAT and CDR2 FQNNGV. This CDR3 has 13 amino acids. CDR3 loop: CASSSRGINEQFF. As DNA, the CDR3 is TGTGCCAGCAGCTCTAGGGGGATAAATGAGCAGTTCTTC.

With regard to this clonotype: The conserved final phenylalanine or tryptophan is absent from the CDR3, which likely points to a read error. Because the CDR3's place on the DNA is in doubt, the DNA is left out and the CDR3 is given as listed by TCRdb. The rearrangement uses TRBV6-2 or TRBV6-3 and TRBJ2-4. Germline CDR1 reads MNHEY; CDR2 reads SVGEGT. The CDR3 contains 8 residues when both ends are counted. This CDR3 is CASSHYRS.

The chain links TRBV6-6 to TRBJ2-5, with 10 bases that match TRBD2. The DNA end lines up better with TRBJ2-1; the J call may be wrong. This CDR3 is 16 amino acids long. From germline, CDR1 is MNHNY and CDR2 SVGAGI (reference sequence). CDR3 nucleotide sequence: TGTGCCAGCAGCCGCCTGACTAGCGGGCGCTACAATGAGCAGTTCTTC. Translating gives CASSRLTSGRYNEQFF.

This clonotype showed up just a few times. The chain recombines TRBV3-1 with TRBJ1-3; a weak D match, TRBD1 (5 bases). CDR1 is LGHDT, CDR2 YNNKEL, per germline (reference sequence). The V end was cut by 1 base, the J end by 11 bases, with 15 bases between. The CDR3 is 14 amino acids. The CDR3 DNA follows: TGTGCCAGCAGCCAAGCAGGACAATTCAGGGCCATATATTTT. Protein sequence: CASSQAGQFRAIYF.

This chain connects TRBV28 to TRBJ2-5; D uncertain. Germline-derived CDR1 and CDR2 are MDHEN and SYDVKM. Deletions cut 6 bases from V and 4 bases from J, with 18 bases between. This CDR3 contains 15 residues. The CDR3 loop is CASSAYSTNGETQYF. CDR3 bases: TGTGCCAGCAGCGCCTATTCAACCAACGGAGAGACCCAGTACTTC.

Turning to this clonotype: The CDR3 does not close with the conserved phenylalanine or tryptophan, likely indicating a read error. It is unclear where the CDR3 begins or ends on the DNA, so no DNA is shown, and the CDR3 is as TCRdb lists it. The V gene is TRBV6-1, the J gene TRBJ1-1. In germline, CDR1 is MNHNS, CDR2 SASEGT. The CDR3 contains 17 residues when both ends are counted. This CDR3 is CASSQIAGGSTSSTSAP.

The chain recombines TRBV12-3 or TRBV12-4 with TRBJ2-1, with TRBD1 identical over 8 bases. V lost 7 bases and J lost 4; bases outside the gene matches: 15. This CDR3 region has 17 residues. CDR3 sequence reads: CASTSPKPGTGYNEQFF. CDR3 nucleotide sequence: TGTGCCAGCACCTCTCCCAAGCCCGGGACAGGATACAATGAGCAGTTCTTC.

The chain couples TRBV7-2 to TRBJ1-3; D unclear. Germline V CDR1 and CDR2: SGHTA, FQGNSA. The CDR3 has 16 residues. The germline V and J ends were trimmed by 1 base and 2 bases, with 12 bases remaining between them. CDR3 sequence: CASSLVGGRTGNTIYF. As DNA, the CDR3 is TGTGCCAGCAGCTTAGTAGGTGGGAGGACTGGAAACACCATATATTTT. The entire variable domain, with the rest obtained from reference TRBV7-2 and TRBJ1-3, is as follows: GAGVSQSPSNKVTEKGKDVELRCDPISGHTALYWYRQSLGQGLEFLIYFQGNSAPDKSGLPSDRFSAERTGGSVSTLTIQRTQQEDSAVYLCASSLVGGRTGNTIYFGEGSWLTVV.

Many counts were recorded for this clonotype. V usage is TRBV19 and J usage is TRBJ2-5; TRBD1 is a possible D gene (6 bases). TRBJ2-7 matches the DNA end more closely, so the J call is doubtful. CDR3 length equals 12 residues. Germline V CDR1 and CDR2: LNHDA, SQIVND (reference sequence). The CDR3 DNA sequence: TGTGCCAGTAGTACCCAGGGGCGCGAGCAGTACTTC. Translating it yields CASSTQGREQYF.

The V gene is TRBV7-2, the J gene TRBJ2-5; the D is unclear. The end of the DNA fits TRBJ1-2 better, so the J call may be wrong. This CDR3 contains 14 residues. Germline V lookup: CDR1 SGHTA, CDR2 FQGNSA. The CDR3: CASSLVWTNYGYTF. The DNA for the CDR3 is TGTGCCAGCAGCTTAGTTTGGACGAACTATGGCTACACCTTC.

Notes on this clonotype: No conserved phenylalanine or tryptophan is present at the end of the CDR3, so a read error is the likely explanation. No DNA is shown, since the ends of the CDR3 on it are uncertain; the CDR3 is the one TCRdb lists. This chain connects TRBV7-6 to TRBJ2-4; TRBD1, the D gene given by the table, was not confirmed from the DNA. The germline CDR1 and CDR2 sequences are SGHVS and FNYEAQ. The CDR3 totals 9 residues, both ends included. The CDR3 spells CASTLWGAR.

The chain is built from TRBV10-2 and TRBJ1-1; perhaps TRBD1 as D (6 bases). CDR3 length equals 16 residues. Trimming removed 1 base from V and 1 base from J, with 13 bases in between. The germline V gene encodes CDR1 WSHSY and CDR2 SAAADI. The CDR3 nucleotides are TGCGCCAGCAGTGAGTGGGCCGACAGGAAGAACACTGAAGCTTTCTTT. Translating gives CASSEWADRKNTEAFF.

This chain uses TRBV14 with TRBJ2-5; D is perhaps TRBD2 (5 bases). The last part of the DNA fits TRBJ2-1 better; the J call may be wrong. CDR1 and CDR2 from the germline V gene are SGHDN and FVKESK. CDR3 size: 13 residues. The CDR3 reads CASSQGRMDEQFF. The DNA of the CDR3 is TGTGCCAGCAGCCAAGGGAGGATGGATGAGCAGTTCTTC.